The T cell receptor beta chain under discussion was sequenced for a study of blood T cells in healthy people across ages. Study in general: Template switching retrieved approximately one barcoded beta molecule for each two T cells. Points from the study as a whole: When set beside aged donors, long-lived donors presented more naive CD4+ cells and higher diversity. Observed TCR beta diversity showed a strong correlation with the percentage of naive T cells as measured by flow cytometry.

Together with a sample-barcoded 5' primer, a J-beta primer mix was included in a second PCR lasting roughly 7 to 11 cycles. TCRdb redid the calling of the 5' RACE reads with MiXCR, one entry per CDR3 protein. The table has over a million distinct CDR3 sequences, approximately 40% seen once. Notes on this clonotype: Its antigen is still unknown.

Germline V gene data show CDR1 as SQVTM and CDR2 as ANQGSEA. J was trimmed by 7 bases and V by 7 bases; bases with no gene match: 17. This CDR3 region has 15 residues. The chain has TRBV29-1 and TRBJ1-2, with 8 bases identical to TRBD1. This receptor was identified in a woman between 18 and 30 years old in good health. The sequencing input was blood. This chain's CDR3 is CSAYRGLDRGCGYTF. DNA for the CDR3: TGCAGCGCCTATAGGGGCTTAGACAGGGGCTGTGGCTACACCTTC.